This TCR beta chain is drawn from a study of blood T cell repertoires in COVID-19. Whole-study context: COVID-19 samples collected from the United States, Italy and Spain covered acute and convalescent phases. Sources were T cells, B-cell-depleted T cells, or PBMCs; the material itself was cDNA or gDNA.

Trimming at V came to 7 bases and at J to 4 bases, leaving 4 bases not matched to a gene. Germline V gene data show CDR1 as SNHLY and CDR2 as FYNNEI. CDR3 length: 13 residues. Authors' processing steps: Amplification with reference gene primers provided the estimates of nucleated cell counts. Libraries were prepared by immunoSEQ multiplex PCR; TCRdb keeps only in-frame clonotypes and omits some of them. The V and J calls and clone size come from that table; D and trimming were worked out from the DNA. The data show 150,000 to 200,000 clones, with 70% to 90% seen just once and around 1.9% held by the top ten.

This receptor was obtained from a man younger than 35 who had recovered from COVID-19. The sequenced material came from peripheral blood. The genes are TRBV2 and TRBJ1-5; 7 nucleotides agree with TRBD1. The CDR3 here is CASMGQLNQPQHF. The CDR3 DNA reads TGTGCCAGCATGGGACAGCTTAATCAGCCCCAGCATTTT.